This TCR beta chain stems from a study of naive and memory T cell subsets. In germline, CDR1 is SGHKS, CDR2 YYEKEE (reference sequence). Losses at the gene ends were 4 bases for V and 7 bases for J; bases not matched to a gene: 6. CDR3 length: 15 residues. Alpha and beta libraries were amplified separately from the second PCR onward. This clonotype came up a few times. Two oligonucleotides, mixed equimolar, formed the beta constant-region primer covering TRBC1 and TRBC2. In TCRdb, the UMI-ligation and nested PCR reads were re-called with MiXCR into one record per CDR3 protein. The data contain around 160,000 distinct CDR3 sequences, approximately 15% of them seen just once; the ten biggest clones take up around 0.14%.

This sequence originates from a human donor in good health. The sequencing input was naive CD4+ T cells from blood. The chain joins TRBV5-5 to TRBJ2-1, with 12 bases identical to TRBD2. The CDR3 nucleotides are TGTGCCAGCAGCCCATGGACTAGCGGGACGAATGAGCAGTTCTTC. Its translation is CASSPWTSGTNEQFF.